The clone carrying this T cell receptor (beta chain) occurred a few times. Its antigen is not known. The source of the sample is a study of CD8+ T cells in alopecia areata. The CDR3 has 13 residues. The V end lost 7 bases, the J end lost 7 bases, and 11 bases lay between the germline ends. The germline gives CDR1 SNHLY, CDR2 FYNNEI. RNA, once extracted, was reverse transcribed into cDNA for use as the sequencing template. Here immunoSEQ multiplex PCR was the method, and the copy in TCRdb shows in-frame clones only, minus some. Here the sample spans 90,000 to 120,000 clones, 55% to 75% being singletons. Points from the study as a whole: TCRs were shared less clearly across patients than in mice, possibly for HLA-related reasons. Higher clonality and more expanded CD8+ clones appeared in lesional than normal scalp.

The chain carries TRBV2 and TRBJ1-6, with D unresolved. The TCR was taken from a human donor in good health. Sequenced input: CD8+ T cells sorted from blood. As DNA, the CDR3 is TGTGCCAGCACCGGGATCGGGAATTCACCCCTCCACTTT. The encoded protein is CASTGIGNSPLHF. The full variable domain, with the rest looked up from reference TRBV2 and TRBJ1-6, is EPEVTQTPSHQVTQMGQEVILRCVPISNHLYFYWYRQILGQKVEFLVSFYNNEISEKSEIFDDQFSVERPDGSNFTLKIRSTKLEDSAMYFCASTGIGNSPLHFGNGTRLTVT.